This T cell receptor (beta chain) was recorded in a study of Graves' ophthalmopathy and Graves' hyperthyroidism. This clonotype was counted ten times or more. RNA served as the template for amplifying TCR beta CDR3 regions. HTBI-primed RT-PCR formed the first round, and a multiplex PCR formed the second. TCRdb analysed the multiplex PCR reads with MiXCR anew, one entry per CDR3 protein. This table has fewer than 400,000 distinct CDR3 sequences, about 17% appearing once. Exclusion criteria comprised other autoimmune diseases, uncontrolled infections, pregnancy or lactation in patients. The length of the CDR3 is 15 residues. The germline gives CDR1 LNHDA, CDR2 SQIVND (reference sequence). Unmatched junction bases numbered 8, after V lost 2 bases and J lost 4 bases.

Material for sequencing was peripheral blood. V and J are TRBV19 and TRBJ2-7; TRBD2 matches at 7 bases. The clonotype was recovered from a woman aged 18-29 years with Graves' ophthalmopathy. The CDR3 here is CASSIRGDPRYEQYF. As DNA, the CDR3 is TGTGCCAGTAGTATACGGGGGGACCCGAGATACGAGCAGTACTTC.